The clone carrying this TCR beta chain was seen ten or more times. The antigen remains unidentified. The data stem from a study of regulatory T cells in long-lasting Graves disease. Study results and caveats: Persistent patients had more shared public clonotypes (around 3,000) than new patients (just over 950).

Regarding time point: newly diagnosed GD, antithyroid drugs for less than 3 months. PBMCs were the source of the RNA used for TCR sequencing. The CDR3 loop spans 15 amino acids. V gave up 0 bases and J gave up 3 bases, with 12 bases separating them. Germline-derived CDR1 and CDR2 are MNHEY and SVGEGT. To make TCR beta libraries, researchers used iRepertoire HTBI primers and Arm-PCR of CDR3 regions. TCRdb called the multiplex PCR reads again in MiXCR, with one record for every CDR3 protein. The sample lists under 450,000 distinct CDR3 sequences; roughly 15% were seen once. This same sample was also part of a study on T cells in Graves' hyperthyroidism and ophthalmopathy.

The sequence was collected from a woman younger than 35 with Graves disease. The rearrangement joins TRBV6-2 or TRBV6-3 to TRBJ2-7, with D unresolved. The material sequenced was peripheral blood mononuclear cells (PBMCs), taken at new diagnosis, from a patient treated with antithyroid drugs. The CDR3, as DNA: TGTGCCAGCAGTTACTCGGTCAGTCAATTCTACGAGCAGTACTTC. Protein sequence: CASSYSVSQFYEQYF.